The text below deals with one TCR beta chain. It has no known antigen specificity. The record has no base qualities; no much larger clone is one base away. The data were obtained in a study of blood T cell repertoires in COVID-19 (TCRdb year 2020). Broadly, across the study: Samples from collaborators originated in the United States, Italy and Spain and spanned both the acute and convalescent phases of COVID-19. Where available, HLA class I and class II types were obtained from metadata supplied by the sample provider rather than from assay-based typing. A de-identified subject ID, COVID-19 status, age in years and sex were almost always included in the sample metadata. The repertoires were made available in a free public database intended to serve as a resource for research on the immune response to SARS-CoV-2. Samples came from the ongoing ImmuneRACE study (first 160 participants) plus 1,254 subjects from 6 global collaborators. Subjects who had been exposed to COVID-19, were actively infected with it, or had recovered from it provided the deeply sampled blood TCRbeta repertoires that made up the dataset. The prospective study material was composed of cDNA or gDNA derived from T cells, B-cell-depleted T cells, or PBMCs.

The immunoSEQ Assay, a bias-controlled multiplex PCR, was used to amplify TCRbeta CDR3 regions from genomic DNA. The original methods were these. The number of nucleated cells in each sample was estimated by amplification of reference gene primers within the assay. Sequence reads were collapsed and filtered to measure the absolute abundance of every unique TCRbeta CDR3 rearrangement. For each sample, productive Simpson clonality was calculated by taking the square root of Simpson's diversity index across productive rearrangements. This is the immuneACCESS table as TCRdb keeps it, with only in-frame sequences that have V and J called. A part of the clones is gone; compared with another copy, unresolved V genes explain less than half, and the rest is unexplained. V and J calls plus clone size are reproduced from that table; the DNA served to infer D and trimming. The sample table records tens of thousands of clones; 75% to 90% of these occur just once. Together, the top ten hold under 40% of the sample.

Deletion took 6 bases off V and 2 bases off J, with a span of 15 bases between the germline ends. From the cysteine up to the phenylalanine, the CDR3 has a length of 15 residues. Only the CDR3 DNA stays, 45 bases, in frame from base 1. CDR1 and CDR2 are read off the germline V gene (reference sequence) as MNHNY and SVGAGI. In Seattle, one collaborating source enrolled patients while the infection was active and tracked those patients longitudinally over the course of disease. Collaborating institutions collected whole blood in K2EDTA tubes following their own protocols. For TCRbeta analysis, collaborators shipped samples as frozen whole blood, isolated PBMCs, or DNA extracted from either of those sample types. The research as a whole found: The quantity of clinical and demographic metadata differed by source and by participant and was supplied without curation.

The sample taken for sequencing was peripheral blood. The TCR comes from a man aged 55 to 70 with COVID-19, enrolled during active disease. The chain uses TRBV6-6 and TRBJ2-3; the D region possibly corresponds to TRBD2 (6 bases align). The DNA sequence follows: TGTGCCAGCAGAGGGGCACGCGGGATCACAGATACGCAGTATTTT. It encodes CASRGARGITDTQYF.